Each of the 25 T cell receptor beta chains below was sequenced from the same sample in a study of CD8 T cells in ankylosing spondylitis. TCRdb reanalysed the 5' RACE reads using MiXCR and keeps one entry per CDR3 protein. Of approximately 100,000 distinct CDR3 sequences in the sample, 7.5% to 9% were seen once. Sequenced sample: blood, either unsorted or a sorted T cell fraction (not recorded which). The receptors come from a male donor with ankylosing spondylitis or in good health (not recorded which).

This clonotype was seen at least ten times. CDR3 in DNA: TGTGCCAGCAGCCAAGAGAGGTTTCGGCAGGGCGACGGAGTAACTTTCTTT. Amino acid sequence: CASSQERFRQGDGVTFF. The V and J genes are TRBV14 and TRBJ1-1, with a weak D call TRBD1 (5 bases). Germline CDR1 is SGHDN and CDR2 is FVKESK. V lost 0 bases to trimming and J lost 12 bases, with 26 bases between them. The CDR3 has 17 amino acids.

This clonotype was counted at least ten times. The genes are TRBV29-1 and TRBJ1-1; TRBD1 matches 8 bases. From germline, CDR1 is SQVTM and CDR2 ANQGSEA. V was clipped by 6 bases and J by 2 bases; unmatched bases: 8. The CDR3 contains 14 residues. Here the CDR3 reads CSVDRASLNTEAFF. In nucleotides, the CDR3 is TGCAGCGTGGACAGGGCCTCCCTCAACACTGAAGCTTTCTTT.

This clonotype was seen ten or more times. This chain uses TRBV24-1 with TRBJ2-2; tentative D call: TRBD1 (6 bases). Germline loops: CDR1 KGHDR, CDR2 SFDVKD. The CDR3 has 13 residues. V lost 2 bases, J lost 10 bases, and 10 bases lay in between. The CDR3 here is CATSDSRQAELFF. CDR3 bases: TGTGCCACCAGTGATTCCCGACAGGCGGAGCTGTTTTTT.

The table lists this clonotype with many counts. V gene TRBV18 combines with J gene TRBJ1-2; D remains unclear. Deletions cut 1 base from V and 1 base from J, with 10 bases between. Germline CDR1 KGHSH, CDR2 LQKENI. This CDR3 has 15 amino acids. CDR3 residues: CASSPLSTDNYGYTF. CDR3 bases: TGTGCCAGCTCACCACTGAGCACAGATAACTATGGCTACACCTTC. Filled out from reference TRBV18 and TRBJ1-2, the complete variable domain reads NAGVMQNPRHLVRRRGQEARLRCSPMKGHSHVYWYRQLPEEGLKFMVYLQKENIIDESGMPKERFSAEFPKEGPSILRIQQVVRGDSAAYFCASSPLSTDNYGYTFGSGTRLTVV.

This clonotype was observed many times. The chain recombines TRBV4-2 with TRBJ2-3; 10 bases match TRBD2. Germline lookup yields CDR1 LGHNA and CDR2 YNFKEQ. The V gene end was trimmed by 3 bases and the J gene end by 7 bases; junction bases not matched to a gene: 7. CDR3 length: 15 amino acids. CDR3 DNA: TGTGCCAGCAGCCAGGAAGCGGGGGGGGCGAATACGCAGTATTTT. The encoded protein is CASSQEAGGANTQYF.

This clonotype was seen repeatedly, ten times or more. This chain links TRBV5-5 with TRBJ2-3; D is uncertain. Per germline, CDR1 SGHKS and CDR2 YYEKEE (reference sequence). Trimming took 4 bases from V and 3 from J, leaving 15 bases between them. There are 15 residues in the CDR3. CDR3 region: CASSAQRASTDTQYF. In DNA form, the CDR3 reads TGTGCCAGCAGCGCGCAACGGGCGTCAACAGATACGCAGTATTTT.

The table lists this clonotype with many counts. The chain recombines TRBV29-1 with TRBJ2-2; D uncertain. CDR3 size: 14 residues. The V gene lost 5 bases and the J gene lost 0 bases, with 10 bases spanning the gap. Germline values: CDR1 SQVTM, CDR2 ANQGSEA. The CDR3 loop is CSVCKESNTGELFF. The DNA of the CDR3 is TGCAGCGTTTGTAAAGAATCGAACACCGGGGAGCTGTTTTTT.

There are a few counts of this clonotype. The chain has TRBV7-2 and TRBJ1-2; unclear D gene. The CDR3 totals 15 residues. With 4 bases removed from V and 4 bases from J, the gap between germline ends came to 16 bases. The germline gives CDR1 SGHTA, CDR2 FQGNSA. The DNA of the CDR3 is TGTGCCAGCAGCTCACCGACGCGAGAGAGCTATGGCTACACCTTC. This gives the protein CASSSPTRESYGYTF.

In its sample, this clonotype was seen many times. This sequence joins TRBV4-3 and TRBJ2-1; D may be TRBD1 or TRBD2 (6 bases each). The CDR3 is 15 amino acids. CDR1 LGHNA and CDR2 YSLEER come from the germline V gene. The V gene lost 3 bases and the J gene lost 1 base, with 10 bases spanning the gap. The CDR3 DNA follows: TGCGCCAGCAGCCACGGAGGGGGGTCCTACAATGAGCAGTTCTTC. This sequence encodes CASSHGGGSYNEQFF.

This clonotype was counted only a few times. CDR3 region: CASSLSGTRSNQPQHF. The CDR3 coding sequence is TGTGCCAGCTCACTTTCCGGGACAAGAAGCAATCAGCCCCAGCATTTT. The chain uses TRBV18 and TRBJ1-5, with D maybe TRBD1 (6 bases). Trimming pared 4 bases from V and 1 base from J, leaving 14 bases between. Germline CDR1 and CDR2: KGHSH and LQKENI. The CDR3 runs to 16 residues.

This clonotype was counted many times. CDR3 sequence reads: CASSITGDQPQHF. The CDR3 DNA reads as TGTGCCAGCAGTATAACAGGGGATCAGCCCCAGCATTTT. This sequence joins TRBV27 and TRBJ1-5, with 7 nucleotides matching TRBD1. This CDR3 region has 13 residues. Germline V gives CDR1 MNHEY, CDR2 SMNVEV (reference sequence). Trimming removed 5 bases from V and 5 bases from J; junction bases left unmatched: 3.

This clonotype was picked up many times. The rearrangement joins TRBV6-5 to TRBJ1-1, with D tentatively TRBD1 (6 bases). Trimming removed 2 bases from V and 0 bases from J, with 10 bases in between. CDR1 and CDR2 from the germline V gene are MNHEY and SVGAGI. This CDR3 is 15 amino acids long. CDR3 sequence reads: CASSYVGGLNTEAFF. CDR3 coding DNA: TGTGCCAGCAGTTACGTTGGGGGGCTGAACACTGAAGCTTTCTTT.

This clonotype was recorded at least ten times. The rearrangement joins TRBV18 to TRBJ1-6; 9 nucleotides agree with TRBD1. This CDR3 contains 15 residues. Germline-derived CDR1 and CDR2 are KGHSH and LQKENI. With V trimmed by 3 bases and J by 10 bases, 7 bases remained unmatched. CDR3 loop: CASSPGTGTESPLHF. Written as DNA, the CDR3 is TGTGCCAGCTCACCTGGGACAGGGACGGAATCACCCCTCCACTTT.

This clonotype was seen at least ten times. The rearrangement links TRBV7-8 to TRBJ2-7, with D perhaps being TRBD1 or TRBD2 (5 bases each). The germline CDR1 and CDR2 sequences are SGHVS and FQNEAQ. V was cut by 4 bases and J by 4 bases, with 17 bases left in between. CDR3 length: 15 residues. CDR3 amino acids: CASSSFPGTQYEQYF. In nucleotides, the CDR3 is TGTGCCAGCAGCTCATTTCCCGGGACCCAATACGAGCAGTACTTC. Full variable domain (rest looked up from reference TRBV7-8 and TRBJ2-7): GAGVSQSPRYKVAKRGQDVALRCDPISGHVSLFWYQQALGQGPEFLTYFQNEAQLDKSGLPSDRFFAERPEGSVSTLKIQRTQQEDSAVYLCASSSFPGTQYEQYFGPGTRLTVT.

Ten or more counts support this clonotype. The chain couples TRBV5-6 to TRBJ2-1; D is tentatively TRBD1 or TRBD2 (6 bases each). The germline CDR1 and CDR2 sequences are SGHDT and YYEEEE. The CDR3 has 18 residues. V shed 0 bases and J shed 1 base, with 17 bases lying between them. The CDR3 here is CASSLEIIGGRSYNEQFF. CDR3 coding DNA: TGTGCCAGCAGCTTGGAAATTATAGGGGGGCGATCCTACAATGAGCAGTTCTTC.

This clonotype was detected many times. The V gene is TRBV12-3 or TRBV12-4, the J gene TRBJ1-2; no firm D call. V lost 6 bases to trimming and J lost 8 bases, with 16 bases between them. This CDR3 has 13 amino acids. In nucleotides, the CDR3 is TGTGCCAGCAGCGGTGGGCCGTCTCGGGGCTACACCTTC. As protein: CASSGGPSRGYTF.

This clonotype was seen a handful of times. The chain is built from TRBV7-2 and TRBJ2-1; no clear D gene. This CDR3 spans 14 amino acids. The germline V gene has CDR1 SGHTA and CDR2 FQGNSA. The V end was cut by 0 bases, the J end by 8 bases, with 11 bases between. CDR3 nucleotides: TGTGCCAGCAGCTTAGCGGGTTCAGGCTATGAGCAGTTCTTC. Protein: CASSLAGSGYEQFF.

This clonotype was counted ten times or more. The V gene is TRBV7-6, the J gene TRBJ2-1, with no clear D. Germline assignment: CDR1 SGHVS and CDR2 FNYEAQ. The length of the CDR3 is 18 residues. V was trimmed by 0 bases and J by 0 bases, leaving 15 bases between them. CDR3 coding DNA: TGTGCCAGCAGCTTAGCCGGGTGGCAGGCTAGCTCCTACAATGAGCAGTTCTTC. Amino acid sequence: CASSLAGWQASSYNEQFF.

This clonotype occurred a few times. The genes are TRBV6-6 and TRBJ2-7, with TRBD1 as a possible D gene (6 bases). The V end was cut by 0 bases, the J end by 2 bases, with 11 bases between. CDR1 is MNHNY, CDR2 SVGAGI, per germline (reference sequence). This CDR3 region has 15 residues. The CDR3 DNA reads as TGTGCCAGCAGTTACTCCGGGACACCGACCTACGAGCAGTACTTC. It encodes CASSYSGTPTYEQYF.

This clonotype appeared many times. The chain employs TRBV20-1 and TRBJ1-2; TRBD1 matches at 7 bases. CDR3 length: 13 residues. The germline gives CDR1 DFQATT, CDR2 SNEGSKA (reference sequence). Unmatched junction bases numbered 8, after V lost 6 bases and J lost 4 bases. The CDR3 bases are TGCAGTGCCATTCCCACAGGGGCCTATGGCTACACCTTC. It is translated as CSAIPTGAYGYTF.

As to this clonotype: A junction boundary mismatches the germline segment, possibly from a read error. This chain uses TRBV4-3 with TRBJ2-3; TRBD2 matches at 8 bases. The CDR3 consists of 16 residues. Germline V gene data show CDR1 as LGHNA and CDR2 as YSLEER. The CDR3 loop is CATSQDASGSTDTQYF. CDR3 sequence (DNA): TGCGCCACCAGCCAAGACGCTAGCGGGAGCACAGATACGCAGTATTTT.

This clonotype was observed many times. This chain joins TRBV6-5 and TRBJ2-7; the D gene is possibly TRBD2 (6 bases). The CDR3 is made up of 14 amino acids. Germline CDR1 is MNHEY and CDR2 is SVGAGI. V dropped 4 bases and J dropped 1 base, with 11 bases sitting between them. The CDR3 DNA reads as TGTGCCAGCAGTTCCCCGACTAGTTCCTACGAGCAGTACTTC. As protein: CASSSPTSSYEQYF.

Many counts were recorded for this clonotype. The V and J genes are TRBV12-3 or TRBV12-4 and TRBJ2-3, with TRBD2 matching over 9 bases. The V and J ends lost 1 base and 8 bases, in that order; junction bases with no gene match: 13. The CDR3 length is 17 residues. CDR3 loop: CASSLVFASGALGTQYF. Here the CDR3 DNA reads TGTGCCAGCAGTTTAGTGTTCGCTAGCGGGGCCCTCGGTACGCAGTATTTT.

This clonotype came up many times. The chain is built from TRBV7-8 and TRBJ2-3; TRBD1 or TRBD2 may be the D gene (5 bases each). This CDR3 region has 17 residues. Trimming cost V 1 base and J 5 bases, with 19 bases left between them. Germline V gives CDR1 SGHVS, CDR2 FQNEAQ. Written as DNA, the CDR3 is TGTGCCAGCAGCTTAGAGCGAGGGGCGCATGTTAGAGATACGCAGTATTTT. It is translated as CASSLERGAHVRDTQYF.

This clonotype was seen a few times. V usage is TRBV5-6 and J usage is TRBJ1-2; no firm D call. CDR1 is SGHDT and CDR2 is YYEEEE in the germline V gene. V lost 1 base, J lost 4 bases, and 8 bases lay in between. The CDR3 consists of 13 residues. The CDR3 sequence: CASSLTDGYGYTF. For the CDR3, the DNA is TGTGCCAGCAGCTTGACAGACGGCTATGGCTACACCTTC.